The 31 T cell receptor beta chains below were found in one sample sequenced in a study of CD8 T cells in Susac syndrome. With random hexamers, 0.5 to 1 ug RNA was reverse transcribed. One entry per CDR3 protein, called by TCRdb with MiXCR from the immunoSEQ multiplex PCR reads. The repertoire consists of about 250,000 distinct CDR3 sequences, with approximately 92% occurring once and the leading ten covering 0.07% to 0.09%. Sample: CD4+ T cells from PBMCs. These receptors all stem from a human donor with multiple sclerosis.

The chain joins TRBV20-1 to TRBJ2-5, with TRBD1 matching 10 bases. V gave up 7 bases and J gave up 5 bases; unmatched junction bases: 7. Germline values: CDR1 DFQATT, CDR2 SNEGSKA (reference sequence). The CDR3 covers 13 residues. The CDR3 coding sequence is TGCAGTGGACCGGGACAGGGGACGGAGACCCAGTACTTC. It is translated as CSGPGQGTETQYF.

The chain links TRBV24-1 to TRBJ2-2; 7 bases agree with TRBD2. CDR1 is KGHDR and CDR2 is SFDVKD in the germline V gene. This CDR3 contains 15 residues. Losses at the gene ends were 1 base for V and 5 bases for J; bases not matched to a gene: 3. The CDR3 protein is CATSDFGGGTGELFF. The CDR3 DNA is TGTGCCACCAGTGATTTCGGCGGGGGAACCGGGGAGCTGTTTTTT.

This chain links TRBV2 with TRBJ2-4; a weak D match, TRBD2 (5 bases). Germline lookup yields CDR1 SNHLY and CDR2 FYNNEI. There are 13 residues in the CDR3. V was cut by 8 bases and J by 4 bases, with 12 bases left in between. CDR3 sequence: CASLGGGKNIQYF. The CDR3 nucleotides are TGTGCCAGCCTCGGAGGCGGAAAAAACATTCAGTACTTC. Based on the CDR3 plus reference TRBV2 and TRBJ2-4, the full variable domain is EPEVTQTPSHQVTQMGQEVILRCVPISNHLYFYWYRQILGQKVEFLVSFYNNEISEKSEIFDDQFSVERPDGSNFTLKIRSTKLEDSAMYFCASLGGGKNIQYFGAGTRLSVL.

This chain links TRBV6-5 with TRBJ2-2; D is uncertain. The CDR3 totals 13 residues. Deletions cut 5 bases from V and 5 bases from J, with 9 bases between. Per the germline V gene, CDR1 is MNHEY and CDR2 is SVGAGI. This chain's CDR3 is CASSRDETGELFF. The CDR3, as DNA: TGTGCCAGCAGTCGCGATGAAACCGGGGAGCTGTTTTTT.

This sequence joins TRBV12-3 or TRBV12-4 and TRBJ1-5; D gene uncertain. Trimming removed 9 bases from V and 0 bases from J, with 9 bases in between. This CDR3 is built from 13 residues. CDR3 region: CASEADSNQPQHF. The CDR3 DNA reads TGTGCCAGTGAGGCAGATAGCAATCAGCCCCAGCATTTT.

The V and J genes are TRBV12-3 or TRBV12-4 and TRBJ1-1, with D possibly matching TRBD1 (6 bases). The CDR3 totals 14 residues. V gave up 6 bases and J gave up 11 bases, with 22 bases separating them. As DNA, the CDR3 is TGTGCCAGCAGACCCACCGGGACACGGAGGGTCGCTTTCTTT. Encoded protein: CASRPTGTRRVAFF.

The V and J genes are TRBV21-1 and TRBJ2-7; no DNA check was done on the table's D call, TRBD1. TRBV21-1 is flagged as a pseudogene. This CDR3 comprises 12 residues. This CDR3 is CASSKWGYEQYV. Written as DNA, the CDR3 is TGTGCCAGCAGCAAGTGGGGGTACGAGCAGTACGTC.

The V and J genes are TRBV12-3 or TRBV12-4 and TRBJ2-4, with 9 bases identical to TRBD2. Germline trimming cut 4 bases from V and 6 bases from J; bases unmatched to any gene: 7. The CDR3 is made up of 15 amino acids. CDR3 bases: TGTGCCAGCAGTTCCCTCGGGACTAGCCTAAACATTCAGTACTTC. This translates into CASSSLGTSLNIQYF.

The rearrangement joins TRBV9 to TRBJ1-2; 7 positions match TRBD1. The CDR3 covers 16 residues. V lost 0 bases, J lost 6 bases, and 11 bases stayed unmatched. Per germline, CDR1 SGDLS and CDR2 YYNGEE. The chain's CDR3 is CASSVGGGQRTNGYTF. The DNA of the CDR3 is TGTGCCAGCAGCGTAGGAGGGGGACAGAGGACGAATGGCTACACCTTC.

The V and J genes are TRBV3-1 and TRBJ1-6; possibly TRBD1 for D (6 bases). Trimming pared 4 bases from V and 10 bases from J, leaving 14 bases between. The length of the CDR3 is 14 residues. Germline CDR1 LGHDT, CDR2 YNNKEL (reference sequence). The CDR3 DNA reads TGTGCCAGCAGCCCCGGGGGGCGCGAATCACCCCTCCACTTT. Its translation: CASSPGGRESPLHF.

The chain is built from TRBV18 and TRBJ2-7; no definite D call. This CDR3 comprises 15 residues. Germline V gene data show CDR1 as KGHSH and CDR2 as LQKENI. V dropped 2 bases and J dropped 4 bases, with 15 bases sitting between them. The CDR3 DNA reads as TGTGCCAGCTCACCAACGACCAGTTCTTTTTACGAGCAGTACTTC. Amino acids: CASSPTTSSFYEQYF. Full variable domain (remainder filled in from reference TRBV18 and TRBJ2-7): NAGVMQNPRHLVRRRGQEARLRCSPMKGHSHVYWYRQLPEEGLKFMVYLQKENIIDESGMPKERFSAEFPKEGPSILRIQQVVRGDSAAYFCASSPTTSSFYEQYFGPGTRLTVT.

The V gene is TRBV5-1, the J gene TRBJ2-7; 7 nucleotides align to TRBD1. V lost 0 bases, J lost 9 bases, and 12 bases stayed unmatched. This CDR3 region has 15 residues. The germline V gene has CDR1 SGHRS and CDR2 YFSETQ. CDR3 nucleotide sequence: TGCGCCAGCAGCTTGGTTCAGGGGGTCCCCTCTTGGCAGTACTTC. This codes for CASSLVQGVPSWQYF.

This clonotype has just one count. V gene TRBV10-3 combines with J gene TRBJ2-7; D assignment may be TRBD1 or TRBD2 (6 bases each). The CDR3 spans 13 residues. The germline V gene encodes CDR1 ENHRY and CDR2 SYGVKD. Between the trimmed V and J ends, which lost 2 bases and 7 bases, there was a span of 12 bases. The CDR3 nucleotides are TGTGCCATCAGTGAGACGGGGGCGGGAGAGCAGTACGTC. It codes for CAISETGAGEQYV.

In nucleotides, the CDR3 is TGCAGTGCTAGAGAAGAGACCCAGTACTTC. Its translation is CSAREETQYF. The genes are TRBV20-1 and TRBJ2-5; D unclear. CDR3 length: 10 amino acids. V gave up 0 bases and J gave up 4 bases, with 0 bases separating them. Germline assignment: CDR1 DFQATT and CDR2 SNEGSKA (reference sequence).

The genes are TRBV7-9 and TRBJ1-2; possibly TRBD1 for D (6 bases). Trimming cost V 4 bases and J 4 bases, with 16 bases left between them. Germline CDR1 SEHNR, CDR2 FQNEAQ (reference sequence). This CDR3 is built from 15 residues. Here the CDR3 reads CASSSETGLGYGYTF. The CDR3 DNA reads TGTGCCAGCAGCTCAGAAACAGGGTTGGGCTATGGCTACACCTTC.

This rearrangement joins TRBV28 to TRBJ1-5; D is possibly TRBD1 (5 bases). Trimming stripped 4 bases from V and 8 bases from J, with 9 bases between. Per germline, CDR1 MDHEN and CDR2 SYDVKM. CDR3 length: 12 residues. The CDR3 sequence: CASSSLGEPQHF. The CDR3 DNA is TGTGCCAGCAGTTCCCTGGGGGAGCCCCAGCATTTT.

The V gene is TRBV4-1, the J gene TRBJ1-4; 8 nucleotides line up with TRBD1. The CDR3 sequence is 16 residues long. With V trimmed by 3 bases and J by 8 bases, 11 bases remained unmatched. The germline gives CDR1 MGHRA, CDR2 YSYEKL. In nucleotides, the CDR3 is TGCGCCAGCAGCCAGCAAACAGGGGGTTTAAAAGAAAAACTGTTTTTT. It encodes CASSQQTGGLKEKLFF.

The chain combines TRBV28 with TRBJ2-7; 11 nucleotides match TRBD1. CDR1 is MDHEN, CDR2 SYDVKM, per germline. The CDR3 totals 14 residues. The ends lost 6 bases at V and 5 bases at J; junction bases unmatched: 6. This CDR3 is CASSKGQGANEQYF. The CDR3 region has the DNA TGTGCCAGCAGCAAAGGACAGGGGGCTAACGAGCAGTACTTC.

In its sample, this clonotype was seen a few times. This rearrangement joins TRBV7-6 to TRBJ2-6; no clear D. V lost 5 bases to trimming and J lost 1 base, with 9 bases between them. This CDR3 has 15 residues. The V gene's germline CDR1 is SGHVS and CDR2 FNYEAQ. In DNA, the CDR3 is TGTGCCAGCAGCAATGGGTATTCTGGGGCCAACGTCCTGACTTTC. Translating gives CASSNGYSGANVLTF.

This chain connects TRBV2 to TRBJ1-6; tentative D call: TRBD1 (5 bases). The germline V and J ends were trimmed by 11 bases and 2 bases, with 10 bases remaining between them. Germline CDR1 is SNHLY and CDR2 is FYNNEI. The CDR3 totals 13 residues. As DNA, the CDR3 is TGTGCCGAGAGGGGAACCTATAATTCACCCCTCCACTTT. Translated, it gives CAERGTYNSPLHF.

This CDR3 is CASRLSYRGRTSTQYF. CDR3 DNA: TGTGCCAGCAGACTTAGCTACAGGGGGCGAACGTCGACCCAGTACTTC. The V and J genes are TRBV11-2 and TRBJ2-5; TRBD1 agrees at 9 bases. The CDR3 totals 16 residues. Germline V lookup: CDR1 SGHAT, CDR2 FQNNGV. Losses at the gene ends were 6 bases for V and 7 bases for J; bases not matched to a gene: 15. The full variable domain, rest sourced from reference TRBV11-2 and TRBJ2-5, is EAGVAQSPRYKIIEKRQSVAFWCNPISGHATLYWYQQILGQGPKLLIQFQNNGVVDDSQLPKDRFSAERLKGVDSTLKIQPAKLEDSAVYLCASRLSYRGRTSTQYFGPGTRLLVL.

J is TRBJ1-5 and V is TRBV6-5; a weak D match, TRBD1 (5 bases). V was trimmed by 3 bases and J by 9 bases, leaving 12 bases between them. The CDR3 covers 13 residues. Germline loops: CDR1 MNHEY, CDR2 SVGAGI. The CDR3 region has the DNA TGTGCCAGCAGTTATGAGAGGGGCCGGCCCCAGCATTTT. This sequence encodes CASSYERGRPQHF.

V gene TRBV20-1 combines with J gene TRBJ2-3, with 10 positions matching TRBD2. In germline, CDR1 is DFQATT, CDR2 SNEGSKA (reference sequence). The CDR3 consists of 15 residues. The J segment lost 2 bases and the V segment lost 6 bases, leaving 8 bases of the junction unmatched. CDR3 coding DNA: TGCAGTGCGGAGGCTAGCGGGGGCCCCACAGATACGCAGTATTTT. It codes for CSAEASGGPTDTQYF.

V gene TRBV20-1 combines with J gene TRBJ2-5; 7 bases align to TRBD1. The CDR3 runs 14 residues. The V gene's germline CDR1 is DFQATT and CDR2 SNEGSKA (reference sequence). J gave up 2 bases and V 2 bases, and 5 bases lay outside the gene matches. CDR3 in DNA: TGCAGTGCTAGAAGCCCAGGGGGACAAGAGACCCAGTACTTC. This translates into CSARSPGGQETQYF.

The rearrangement uses TRBV6-1 and TRBJ2-7; D call uncertain. This CDR3 comprises 15 residues. Trimming took 1 base from V and 2 from J, leaving 12 bases between them. Germline CDR1 MNHNS, CDR2 SASEGT. The CDR3 DNA reads TGTGCCAGCAGTGAAGGGGCGGCAGGACCCTACGAGCAGTACGTC. Translation gives CASSEGAAGPYEQYV.

The V gene is TRBV12-3 or TRBV12-4, the J gene TRBJ1-1, with TRBD1 as a possible D gene (5 bases). V shed 5 bases and J shed 1 base, with 14 bases lying between them. This CDR3 spans 15 amino acids. The CDR3 DNA reads TGTGCCAGCAGTCCAACAGGAGCTAGGAACACTGAAGCTTTCTTT. Protein product: CASSPTGARNTEAFF.

The genes are TRBV10-3 and TRBJ2-3; 11 positions agree with TRBD2. With 11 bases clipped from V and 0 bases from J, the junction kept 7 bases outside the gene matches. Germline-derived CDR1 and CDR2 are ENHRY and SYGVKD. The CDR3 is made up of 15 amino acids. This CDR3 is CASSSGGESTDTQYF. The DNA for the CDR3 is TGTGCCTCAAGTAGCGGGGGGGAAAGCACAGATACGCAGTATTTT.

The sample holds one count of this clonotype. The genes are TRBV9 and TRBJ2-4; D perhaps matches TRBD2 (6 bases). V gave up 4 bases and J gave up 4 bases, with 9 bases separating them. The CDR3 totals 13 residues. Germline CDR1 is SGDLS and CDR2 is YYNGEE. CDR3 DNA: TGTGCCAGCAGCTCCGGACTAAAAAACATTCAGTACTTC. The encoded protein is CASSSGLKNIQYF.

V and J are TRBV7-8 and TRBJ2-7; D possibly matches TRBD1 or TRBD2 (5 bases each). This CDR3 spans 14 amino acids. In germline, CDR1 is SGHVS, CDR2 FQNEAQ. V dropped 7 bases and J dropped 4 bases, with 17 bases sitting between them. The chain's CDR3 is CASTGTPVSYEQYF. Here the CDR3 DNA reads TGTGCCAGCACCGGGACGCCGGTGAGTTACGAGCAGTACTTC.

The rearrangement joins TRBV19 to TRBJ2-1; D is possibly TRBD1 (6 bases). The V gene lost 4 bases and the J gene lost 4 bases, with 8 bases spanning the gap. The CDR3 length is 13 residues. CDR1 LNHDA and CDR2 SQIVND come from the germline V gene (reference sequence). The CDR3 here is CASSTTGYNEQFF. In nucleotides, the CDR3 is TGTGCCAGTAGTACCACAGGGTACAATGAGCAGTTCTTC.

The chain employs TRBV5-1 and TRBJ2-4, with 8 bases lining up with TRBD1. V lost 0 bases, J lost 0 bases, and 2 bases stayed unmatched. The CDR3 has 16 amino acids. CDR1 and CDR2 (germline): SGHRS, YFSETQ. CDR3 in amino acids: CASSLGQGLAKNIQYF. The CDR3 nucleotides are TGCGCCAGCAGCTTGGGACAGGGGCTAGCCAAAAACATTCAGTACTTC. The whole variable domain, filled in from reference TRBV5-1 and TRBJ2-4, reads KAGVTQTPRYLIKTRGQQVTLSCSPISGHRSVSWYQQTPGQGLQFLFEYFSETQRNKGNFPGRFSGRQFSNSRSEMNVSTLELGDSALYLCASSLGQGLAKNIQYFGAGTRLSVL.